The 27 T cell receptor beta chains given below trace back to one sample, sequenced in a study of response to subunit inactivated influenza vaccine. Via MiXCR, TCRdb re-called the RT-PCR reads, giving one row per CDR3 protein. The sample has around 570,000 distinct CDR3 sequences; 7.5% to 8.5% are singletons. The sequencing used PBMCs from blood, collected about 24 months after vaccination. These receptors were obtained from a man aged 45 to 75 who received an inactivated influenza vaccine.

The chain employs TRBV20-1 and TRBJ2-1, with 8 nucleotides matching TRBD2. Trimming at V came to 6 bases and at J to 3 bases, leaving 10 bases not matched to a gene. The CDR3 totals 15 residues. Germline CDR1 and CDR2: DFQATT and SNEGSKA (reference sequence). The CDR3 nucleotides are TGCAGTGCGGAACAAAGCGGGAGTATCTACAATGAGCAGTTCTTC. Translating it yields CSAEQSGSIYNEQFF.

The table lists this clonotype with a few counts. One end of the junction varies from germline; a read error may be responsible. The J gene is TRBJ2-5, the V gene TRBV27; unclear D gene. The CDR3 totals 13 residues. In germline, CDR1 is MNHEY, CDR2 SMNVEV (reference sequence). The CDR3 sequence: CATSLVTGETQYF. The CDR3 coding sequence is TGTGCCACCAGTTTGGTGACGGGAGAGACCCAGTACTTC.

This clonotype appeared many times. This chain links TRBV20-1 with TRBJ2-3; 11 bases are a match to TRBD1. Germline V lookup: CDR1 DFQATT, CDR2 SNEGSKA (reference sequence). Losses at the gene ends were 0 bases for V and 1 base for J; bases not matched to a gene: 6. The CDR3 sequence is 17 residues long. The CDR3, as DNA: TGCAGTGCTAGAGACTACCGGGGACAGGGGGGCACAGATACGCAGTATTTT. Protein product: CSARDYRGQGGTDTQYF.

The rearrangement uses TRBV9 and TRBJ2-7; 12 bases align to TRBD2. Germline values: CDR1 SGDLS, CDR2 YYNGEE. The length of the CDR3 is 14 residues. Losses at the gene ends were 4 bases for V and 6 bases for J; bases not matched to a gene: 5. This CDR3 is CASSPSGGAPEQYF. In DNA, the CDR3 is TGTGCCAGCAGCCCTAGCGGGGGGGCCCCCGAGCAGTACTTC.

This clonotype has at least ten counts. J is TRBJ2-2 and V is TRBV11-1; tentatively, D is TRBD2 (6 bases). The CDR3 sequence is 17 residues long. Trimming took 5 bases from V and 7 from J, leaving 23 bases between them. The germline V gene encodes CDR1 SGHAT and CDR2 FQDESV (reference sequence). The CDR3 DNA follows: TGTGCCAGCAGCCAAAACTCCGGGACTCTCCGTGGCGGGGAGCTGTTTTTT. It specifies CASSQNSGTLRGGELFF.

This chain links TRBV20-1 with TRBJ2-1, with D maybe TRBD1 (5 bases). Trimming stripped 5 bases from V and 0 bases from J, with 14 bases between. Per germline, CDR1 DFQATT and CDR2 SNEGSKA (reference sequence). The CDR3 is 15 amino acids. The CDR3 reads CSAPRGSSSYNEQFF. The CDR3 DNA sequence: TGCAGTGCTCCAAGGGGCTCCAGCTCCTACAATGAGCAGTTCTTC.

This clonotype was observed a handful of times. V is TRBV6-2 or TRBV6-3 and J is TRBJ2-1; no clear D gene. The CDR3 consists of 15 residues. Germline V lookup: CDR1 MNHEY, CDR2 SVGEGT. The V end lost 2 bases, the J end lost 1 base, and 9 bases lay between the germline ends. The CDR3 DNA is TGTGCCAGCAGTTACGAGCTATCTTCCTACAATGAGCAGTTCTTC. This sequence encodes CASSYELSSYNEQFF.

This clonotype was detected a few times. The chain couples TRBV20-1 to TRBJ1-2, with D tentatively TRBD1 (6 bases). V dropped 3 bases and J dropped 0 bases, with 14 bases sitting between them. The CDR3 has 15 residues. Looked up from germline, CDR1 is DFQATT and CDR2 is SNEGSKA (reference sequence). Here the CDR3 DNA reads TGCAGTGCTAGCGGGACACGGAGATCTAACTATGGCTACACCTTC. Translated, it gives CSASGTRRSNYGYTF.

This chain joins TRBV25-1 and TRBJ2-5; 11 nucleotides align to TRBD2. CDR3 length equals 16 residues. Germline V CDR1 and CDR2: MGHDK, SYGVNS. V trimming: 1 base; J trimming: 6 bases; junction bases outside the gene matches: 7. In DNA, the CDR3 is TGTGCCAGCAGTGAATTTAGCGGGGGGGATAAGAAGACCCAGTACTTC. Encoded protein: CASSEFSGGDKKTQYF.

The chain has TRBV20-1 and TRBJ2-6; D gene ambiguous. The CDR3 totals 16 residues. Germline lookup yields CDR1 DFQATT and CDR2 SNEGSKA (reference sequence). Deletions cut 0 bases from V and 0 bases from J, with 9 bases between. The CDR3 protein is CSARDPRLSGANVLTF. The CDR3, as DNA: TGCAGTGCTAGAGATCCCAGGCTCTCTGGGGCCAACGTCCTGACTTTC.

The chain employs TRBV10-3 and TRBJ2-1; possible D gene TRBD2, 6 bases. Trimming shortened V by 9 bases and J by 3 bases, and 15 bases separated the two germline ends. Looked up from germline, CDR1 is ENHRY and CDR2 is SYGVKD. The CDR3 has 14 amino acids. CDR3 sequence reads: CAIGRGTSYNEQFF. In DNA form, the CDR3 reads TGTGCCATAGGGCGGGGTACGAGCTACAATGAGCAGTTCTTC.

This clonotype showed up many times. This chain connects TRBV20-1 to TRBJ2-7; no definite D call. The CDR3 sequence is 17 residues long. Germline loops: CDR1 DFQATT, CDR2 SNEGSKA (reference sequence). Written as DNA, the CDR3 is TGCAGCCAGGCCTCTCTGGCGAACTGTCGTTTTCTTTACGAGCAGTACTTC. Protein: CSQASLANCRFLYEQYF.

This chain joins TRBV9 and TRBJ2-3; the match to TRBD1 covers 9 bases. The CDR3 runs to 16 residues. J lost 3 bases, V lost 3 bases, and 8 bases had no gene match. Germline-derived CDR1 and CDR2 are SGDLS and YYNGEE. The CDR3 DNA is TGTGCCAGCAGCGCCCGGGACAGGGCGAGAACAGATACGCAGTATTTT. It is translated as CASSARDRARTDTQYF.

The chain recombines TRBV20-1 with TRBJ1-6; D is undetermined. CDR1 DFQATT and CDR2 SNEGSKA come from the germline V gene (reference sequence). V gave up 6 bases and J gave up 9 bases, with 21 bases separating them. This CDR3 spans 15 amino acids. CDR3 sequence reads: CSARLPGRGTSPLHF. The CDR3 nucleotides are TGCAGTGCCAGACTTCCCGGGCGAGGTACTTCACCCCTCCACTTT.

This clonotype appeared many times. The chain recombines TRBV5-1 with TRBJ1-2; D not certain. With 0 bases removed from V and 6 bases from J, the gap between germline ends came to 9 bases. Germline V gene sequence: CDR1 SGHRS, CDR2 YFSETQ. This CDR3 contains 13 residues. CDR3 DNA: TGCGCCAGCAGCTTGGACTCCCCTAATGGCTACACCTTC. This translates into CASSLDSPNGYTF.

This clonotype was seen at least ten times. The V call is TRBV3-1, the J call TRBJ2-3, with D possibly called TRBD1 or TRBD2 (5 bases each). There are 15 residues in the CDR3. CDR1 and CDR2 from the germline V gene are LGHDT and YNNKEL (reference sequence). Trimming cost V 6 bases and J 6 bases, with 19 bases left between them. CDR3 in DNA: TGTGCCAGCAGTCTCCGGGGCAGCTCCTTCGATACGCAGTATTTT. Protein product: CASSLRGSSFDTQYF.

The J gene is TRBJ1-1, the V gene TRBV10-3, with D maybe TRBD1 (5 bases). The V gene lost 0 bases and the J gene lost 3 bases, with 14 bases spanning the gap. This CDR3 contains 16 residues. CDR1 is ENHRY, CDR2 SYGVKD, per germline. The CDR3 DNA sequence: TGTGCCATCAGTGAGTCCCAGGGCAGGCTATACACTGAAGCTTTCTTT. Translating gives CAISESQGRLYTEAFF.

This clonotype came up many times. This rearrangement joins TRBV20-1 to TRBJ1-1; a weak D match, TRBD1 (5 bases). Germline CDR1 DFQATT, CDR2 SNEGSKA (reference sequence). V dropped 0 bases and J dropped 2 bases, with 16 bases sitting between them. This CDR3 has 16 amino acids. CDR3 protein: CSARDGRKGANTEAFF. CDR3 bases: TGCAGTGCTAGAGATGGGAGGAAAGGGGCAAACACTGAAGCTTTCTTT.

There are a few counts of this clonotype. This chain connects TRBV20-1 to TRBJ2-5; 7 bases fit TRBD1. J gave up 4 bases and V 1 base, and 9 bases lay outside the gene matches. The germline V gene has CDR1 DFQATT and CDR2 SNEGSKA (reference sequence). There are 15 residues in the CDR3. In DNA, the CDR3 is TGCAGTGCTAGAGTGGTCCTGGGACAGAGAGAGACCCAGTACTTC. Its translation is CSARVVLGQRETQYF.

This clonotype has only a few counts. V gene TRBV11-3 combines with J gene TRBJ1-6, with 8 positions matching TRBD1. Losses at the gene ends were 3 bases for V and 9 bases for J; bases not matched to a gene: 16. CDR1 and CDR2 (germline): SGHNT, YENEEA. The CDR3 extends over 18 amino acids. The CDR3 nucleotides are TGTGCCAGCAGCTTCCGGACAGGGTTTTCGGCACTTGGTTCACCCCTCCACTTT. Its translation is CASSFRTGFSALGSPLHF.

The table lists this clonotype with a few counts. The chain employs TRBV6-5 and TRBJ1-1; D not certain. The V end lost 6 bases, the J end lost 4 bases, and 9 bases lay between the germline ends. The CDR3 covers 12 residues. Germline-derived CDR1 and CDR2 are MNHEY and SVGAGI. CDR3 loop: CASRPYGTEAFF. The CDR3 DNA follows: TGTGCCAGCAGACCCTACGGCACTGAAGCTTTCTTT.

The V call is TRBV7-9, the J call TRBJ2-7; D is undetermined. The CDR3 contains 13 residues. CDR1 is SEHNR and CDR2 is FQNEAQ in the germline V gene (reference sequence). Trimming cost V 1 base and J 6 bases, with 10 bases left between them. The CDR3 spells CASSLGPASEQYF. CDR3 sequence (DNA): TGTGCCAGCAGCTTAGGCCCCGCGAGCGAGCAGTACTTC.

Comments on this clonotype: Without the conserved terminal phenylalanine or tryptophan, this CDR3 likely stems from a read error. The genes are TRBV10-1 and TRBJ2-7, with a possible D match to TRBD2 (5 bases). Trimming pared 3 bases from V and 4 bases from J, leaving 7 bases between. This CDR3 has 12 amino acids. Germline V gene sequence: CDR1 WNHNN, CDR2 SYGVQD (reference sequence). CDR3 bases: TGCGCCAGCAGTGATCGAGGGTACGAGCAGTACTCC. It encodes CASSDRGYEQYS.

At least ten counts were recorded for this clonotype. The CDR3 region has the DNA TGTGCCAGCTCAACACGTCCTATCACAGGGGACACTGAAGCTTTCTTT. Its protein product is CASSTRPITGDTEAFF. The chain has TRBV18 and TRBJ1-1; TRBD1 agrees at 7 bases. V lost 5 bases, J lost 3 bases, and 12 bases stayed unmatched. The CDR3 length is 16 residues. Germline CDR1 reads KGHSH; CDR2 reads LQKENI.

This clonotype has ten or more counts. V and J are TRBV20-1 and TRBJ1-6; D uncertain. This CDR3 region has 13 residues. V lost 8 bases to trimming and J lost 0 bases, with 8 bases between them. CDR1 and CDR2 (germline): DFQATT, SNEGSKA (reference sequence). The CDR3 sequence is CSLTASYNSPLHF. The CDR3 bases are TGCAGTCTTACGGCCTCCTATAATTCACCCCTCCACTTT.

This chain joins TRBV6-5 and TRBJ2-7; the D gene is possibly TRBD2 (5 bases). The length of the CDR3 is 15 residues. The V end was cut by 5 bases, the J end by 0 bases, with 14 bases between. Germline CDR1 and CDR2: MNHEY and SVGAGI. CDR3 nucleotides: TGTGCCAGCAGTACTAGTCGACCTAGCTCCTACGAGCAGTACTTC. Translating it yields CASSTSRPSSYEQYF.

The CDR3 sequence is CASRGGSGGRFGNTIYF. CDR3 sequence (DNA): TGTGCCAGCAGGGGCGGGTCTGGGGGGCGCTTTGGAAACACCATATATTTT. The rearrangement joins TRBV6-1 to TRBJ1-3; TRBD1 might be the D (6 bases). This CDR3 region has 17 residues. V was trimmed by 6 bases and J by 3 bases, leaving 21 bases between them. CDR1 and CDR2 from the germline V gene are MNHNS and SASEGT.